Sequencing of this T cell receptor (beta chain) was carried out in a study of cytomegalovirus exposure and HLA in healthy donors. General observations from the study: Earlier results showed most TCR beta V segments being productive about 87% or about 30% of the time. Cytomegalovirus association was listed for 150 or so TCR beta chains. TCR beta sequences reportedly predicted the HLA-A and HLA-B alleles of most subjects accurately. Per a later analysis, HLA-associated TCR beta chains showed more clonal expansion than other, equally common TCR beta chains.

On this clone itself: Its antigen is as yet unknown.

PCR employed 60 Vbeta and 13 Jbeta primers. Assay used: immunoSEQ multiplex PCR; TCRdb lists only in-frame clones, some missing. The sample shows 200,000 to 250,000 clones, roughly 82% of them seen only once. Germline trimming cut 3 bases from V and 6 bases from J; bases unmatched to any gene: 9. Germline V gives CDR1 SQVTM, CDR2 ANQGSEA. The CDR3 has 14 amino acids. The genes are TRBV29-1 and TRBJ1-2; TRBD1 matches at 8 bases. Sequencing was done on a sample of PBMCs. The origin of this receptor is a woman aged 40 to 50 in good health and CMV-seropositive. The DNA of the CDR3 is TGCAGCGTTGAGGACAGGGACCTCGTCCATGGCTACACCTTC. As protein: CSVEDRDLVHGYTF.